A single sample gave rise to the 31 T cell receptor beta chains below, sequenced in a study of T cells in Graves' hyperthyroidism and ophthalmopathy. Researchers took RNA transcripts and amplified the TCR beta CDR3 regions from them. HTBI primers were used for first-round RT-PCR of the TCR CDR3. Via MiXCR, TCRdb re-called the multiplex PCR reads, giving one row per CDR3 protein. The table includes some 370,000 distinct CDR3 sequences, 11% to 15% detected once. Material for sequencing was blood. The receptor set was obtained from a man aged 50 or older with Graves' ophthalmopathy.

The rearrangement joins TRBV29-1 to TRBJ2-6; D call uncertain. CDR3 length: 14 amino acids. The germline CDR1 and CDR2 sequences are SQVTM and ANQGSEA. Trimming shortened V by 5 bases and J by 0 bases, and 8 bases separated the two germline ends. The CDR3 DNA sequence: TGCAGCGTTTTGGGCGGCTCTGGGGCCAACGTCCTGACTTTC. Translated, it gives CSVLGGSGANVLTF.

Only a few counts were recorded for this clonotype. This rearrangement joins TRBV11-2 to TRBJ2-3; TRBD2 matches 9 bases. V was clipped by 3 bases and J by 4 bases; unmatched bases: 8. Germline lookup yields CDR1 SGHAT and CDR2 FQNNGV. CDR3 size: 16 residues. The CDR3 spells CASSFGGREGADTQYF. In DNA form, the CDR3 reads TGTGCCAGCAGCTTCGGGGGGCGGGAGGGGGCAGATACGCAGTATTTT.

This clonotype came up many times. The chain carries TRBV12-3 or TRBV12-4 and TRBJ2-1; TRBD2 matches 9 bases. V dropped 6 bases and J dropped 8; count of bases not matched to a gene: 17. The CDR3 runs 17 residues. The CDR3 coding sequence is TGTGCCAGCAGGCCCAGCCCAGAGAGCGGGAGGTTTTATGAGCAGTTCTTC. Translating it yields CASRPSPESGRFYEQFF.

This rearrangement joins TRBV30 to TRBJ2-5; D is possibly TRBD1 or TRBD2 (5 bases each). Trimming removed 1 base from V and 7 bases from J, with 16 bases in between. Germline V CDR1 and CDR2: GTSNPN, SVGIG (reference sequence). The CDR3 is made up of 14 amino acids. The CDR3 nucleotides read TGTGCCTGGAGTGGCCCAACGGCTGGGGGGACCCAGTACTTC. Encoded protein: CAWSGPTAGGTQYF.

A remark on this clonotype: Germline is not matched at one junction end, which may reflect a read error. The CDR3 bases are TGCAGCGGGACGTGGGGCGGAACCTACAATGGGCAGTTCTTC. This codes for CSGTWGGTYNGQFF. This chain joins TRBV29-1 and TRBJ2-1; D perhaps matches TRBD1 (5 bases). The CDR3 loop spans 14 amino acids. The germline CDR1 and CDR2 sequences are SQVTM and ANQGSEA.

This clonotype was seen only a few times. Possible read error: a much larger clone is one base away. The chain carries TRBV3-1 and TRBJ2-5; D unresolved. The CDR3 is made up of 15 amino acids. Germline CDR1 and CDR2: LGHDT and YNNKEL (reference sequence). The CDR3 DNA is TGTGCCAGCAGCGCCCTGGCCTCGGGTGTGGAGATCCAGTACTTC. This gives the protein CASSALASGVEIQYF.

In regard to this clonotype: An end of the junction does not agree with germline; a read error may underlie this. The chain employs TRBV19 and TRBJ2-2; D may be TRBD2 (6 bases). CDR3 length: 12 amino acids. Germline values: CDR1 LNHDA, CDR2 SQIVND (reference sequence). The CDR3 DNA follows: TGTGCCAATAGTTCTTCCGGGACTGAGCTGTTTTTT. Its translation is CANSSSGTELFF.

This clonotype was counted only a few times. The rearrangement joins TRBV30 to TRBJ2-6; D may be TRBD2 (5 bases). CDR1 GTSNPN and CDR2 SVGIG come from the germline V gene (reference sequence). The CDR3 is 14 residues long. V was shortened by 6 bases and J by 0 bases, with 9 bases between the two germline ends. The CDR3 DNA is TGTGCCTGTGAAGGGAGCTCTGGGGCCAACGTCCTGACTTTC. Its translation: CACEGSSGANVLTF.

As DNA, the CDR3 is TGTGCCAGCACTCCTGGGACCTCCTCTGGAAACACCATATATTTT. Protein product: CASTPGTSSGNTIYF. J is TRBJ1-3 and V is TRBV6-1, with TRBD1 as a possible D gene (5 bases). The CDR3 contains 15 residues. Per germline, CDR1 MNHNS and CDR2 SASEGT. The germline V and J ends were trimmed by 7 bases and 0 bases, with 13 bases remaining between them.

As to this clonotype: A much larger clone differs by one base, so this may be a read error. The gene calls are TRBV20-1 and TRBJ1-4; 8 bases line up with TRBD1. J gave up 7 bases and V 6 bases, and 10 bases lay outside the gene matches. CDR3 length: 14 residues. The germline V gene encodes CDR1 DFQATT and CDR2 SNEGSKA (reference sequence). The CDR3 DNA is TGCAGTGCCGTAACGGACAGGGTATGTGAAAAACTGTTTTTT. Translated, it gives CSAVTDRVCEKLFF.

At least ten counts were recorded for this clonotype. This chain uses TRBV12-3 or TRBV12-4 with TRBJ1-1; a weak D match, TRBD1 (5 bases). Trimming took 1 base from V and 9 from J, leaving 9 bases between them. This CDR3 is built from 12 residues. The CDR3 reads CASSLGGTQAFF. CDR3 sequence (DNA): TGTGCCAGCAGTTTAGGAGGGACCCAAGCTTTCTTT.

This clonotype was observed at least ten times. The V and J genes are TRBV7-2 and TRBJ2-7, with a possible D match to TRBD2 (6 bases). Trimming cost V 2 bases and J 4 bases, with 15 bases left between them. CDR3 size: 15 residues. In germline, CDR1 is SGHTA, CDR2 FQGNSA. CDR3 sequence reads: CASSLSGLAWYEQYF. The DNA of the CDR3 is TGTGCCAGCAGCTTATCAGGCCTAGCGTGGTACGAGCAGTACTTC. Based on the CDR3 plus reference TRBV7-2 and TRBJ2-7, the full variable domain is GAGVSQSPSNKVTEKGKDVELRCDPISGHTALYWYRQSLGQGLEFLIYFQGNSAPDKSGLPSDRFSAERTGGSVSTLTIQRTQQEDSAVYLCASSLSGLAWYEQYFGPGTRLTVT.

This clonotype was counted many times. This chain uses TRBV2 with TRBJ2-3; 10 bases map to TRBD2. Germline V gene data show CDR1 as SNHLY and CDR2 as FYNNEI. This CDR3 has 18 amino acids. The ends lost 2 bases at V and 2 bases at J; junction bases unmatched: 10. The CDR3 nucleotides are TGTGCCAGCAGTGAACCCCTAGCGGGAGTGTTGGTCACAGATACGCAGTATTTT. Its translation: CASSEPLAGVLVTDTQYF.

This clonotype was counted ten times or more. The chain carries TRBV7-9 and TRBJ2-3, with D unresolved. Trimming took 1 base from V and 4 from J, leaving 3 bases between them. CDR3 size: 12 residues. Germline CDR1 is SEHNR and CDR2 is FQNEAQ (reference sequence). CDR3 protein: CASSLGADTQYF. The CDR3 DNA reads as TGTGCCAGCAGCTTAGGCGCAGATACGCAGTATTTT. The full variable domain, completed using reference TRBV7-9 and TRBJ2-3, is DTGVSQNPRHKITKRGQNVTFRCDPISEHNRLYWYRQTLGQGPEFLTYFQNEAQLEKSRLLSDRFSAERPKGSFSTLEIQRTEQGDSAMYLCASSLGADTQYFGPGTRLTVL.

This clonotype occurred a few times. V is TRBV10-1 and J is TRBJ2-3, with 7 bases lining up with TRBD2. Trimming cost V 0 bases and J 3 bases; bases outside gene matches: 9. CDR3 length: 17 amino acids. Per germline, CDR1 WNHNN and CDR2 SYGVQD (reference sequence). The CDR3 DNA is TGCGCCAGCAGTGAGTCGAATCCGGGAGGAGGGACAGATACGCAGTATTTT. The encoded protein is CASSESNPGGGTDTQYF.

This clonotype appeared many times. This chain connects TRBV3-1 to TRBJ2-7, with D uncertain. Trimming stripped 5 bases from V and 6 bases from J, with 14 bases between. The CDR3 totals 13 residues. The germline CDR1 and CDR2 sequences are LGHDT and YNNKEL (reference sequence). The CDR3 bases are TGTGCCAGCAGCTACCTAGGCAGACGCGAGCAGTACTTC. This sequence encodes CASSYLGRREQYF.

This clonotype turned up a few times. This could be a read error, since a much larger clone is one nucleotide away. This sequence joins TRBV18 and TRBJ2-7; the D is unclear. Germline V gene lookup returns CDR1 KGHSH and CDR2 LQKENI. CDR3 length equals 12 residues. The V gene lost 4 bases and the J gene lost 10 bases, with 14 bases spanning the gap. CDR3 in DNA: TGTGCCAGCTCACTACTCGGTGAGAGACAGTACTTC. Residues: CASSLLGERQYF.

This clonotype was recorded many times. The chain combines TRBV18 with TRBJ2-3, with a possible D match to TRBD2 (5 bases). The CDR3 is 14 residues long. The germline V gene encodes CDR1 KGHSH and CDR2 LQKENI. V lost 5 bases and J 4 bases, leaving 13 bases between the germline ends. CDR3 bases: TGTGCCAGCTCAGGCGTAACTAGACCAGATACGCAGTATTTT. Translating it yields CASSGVTRPDTQYF.

CDR3 sequence (DNA): TGTGCCATCACCGGTCGCACCGGGGAGCTGTTTTTT. This codes for CAITGRTGELFF. The rearrangement uses TRBV10-3 and TRBJ2-2; no reliable D call. V was shortened by 7 bases and J by 4 bases, with 7 bases between the two germline ends. The germline V gene encodes CDR1 ENHRY and CDR2 SYGVKD. The CDR3 contains 12 residues.

This clonotype was observed a handful of times. The chain recombines TRBV7-9 with TRBJ1-5, with a tentative D call TRBD1 (6 bases). CDR1 SEHNR and CDR2 FQNEAQ come from the germline V gene (reference sequence). Trimming stripped 4 bases from V and 6 bases from J, with 16 bases between. CDR3 length: 15 residues. CDR3 sequence reads: CASSSGGADSQPQHF. The CDR3 bases are TGTGCCAGCAGCTCGGGGGGGGCGGATAGTCAGCCCCAGCATTTT.

V is TRBV6-1 and J is TRBJ2-7; 9 positions agree with TRBD1. The V and J ends lost 5 bases and 2 bases, in that order; junction bases with no gene match: 7. The CDR3 sequence is 15 residues long. From germline, CDR1 is MNHNS and CDR2 SASEGT. This CDR3 reads CASSPLTGGAYEQYF. CDR3 bases: TGTGCCAGCAGTCCCCTGACAGGGGGAGCCTACGAGCAGTACTTC.

This clonotype was found many times. V is TRBV7-2 and J is TRBJ2-7; TRBD1 might be the D (6 bases). The V and J ends lost 2 bases and 2 bases respectively, with 7 bases between them. The CDR3 has 13 amino acids. Germline CDR1 reads SGHTA; CDR2 reads FQGNSA. This CDR3 is CASSLQGPYEQYF. Written as DNA, the CDR3 is TGTGCCAGCAGCTTACAGGGGCCCTACGAGCAGTACTTC.

This clonotype was seen a few times. The chain links TRBV19 to TRBJ2-1; D call uncertain. From germline, CDR1 is LNHDA and CDR2 SQIVND (reference sequence). The CDR3 runs 14 residues. V gave up 6 bases and J gave up 0 bases, with 9 bases separating them. In nucleotides, the CDR3 is TGTGCCAGTAGCGACATCGGCTCCTACAATGAGCAGTTCTTC. Translating gives CASSDIGSYNEQFF.

This clonotype occurred many times. The chain combines TRBV4-1 with TRBJ2-1; D is perhaps TRBD2 (6 bases). The CDR3 has 15 amino acids. Germline values: CDR1 MGHRA, CDR2 YSYEKL. V was trimmed by 7 bases and J by 10 bases, leaving 23 bases between them. CDR3 protein: CASNRYLAQRKEQFF. In nucleotides, the CDR3 is TGCGCCAGCAACCGCTACCTAGCGCAAAGGAAGGAGCAGTTCTTC.

The table lists this clonotype with a few counts. This chain links TRBV19 with TRBJ2-3; D unresolved. The CDR3 spans 15 residues. Trimming left V 6 bases short and J 0 bases short, with 13 bases between. Per the germline V gene, CDR1 is LNHDA and CDR2 is SQIVND (reference sequence). CDR3 sequence: CASRVLGDSTDTQYF. In DNA, the CDR3 is TGTGCCAGTAGGGTCCTTGGGGATAGCACAGATACGCAGTATTTT.

The table lists this clonotype with many counts. The genes are TRBV18 and TRBJ1-5; 7 bases align to TRBD1. The CDR3 contains 15 residues. CDR1 is KGHSH and CDR2 is LQKENI in the germline V gene. V shed 3 bases and J 4 bases; nucleotides not matched to a gene: 6. The CDR3 region is CASSPGTAGNQPQHF. The CDR3 DNA reads as TGTGCCAGCTCACCTGGGACAGCTGGAAATCAGCCCCAGCATTTT.

This clonotype was detected many times. This chain joins TRBV7-9 and TRBJ2-3; 12 bases map to TRBD2. J was trimmed by 4 bases and V by 4 bases; bases with no gene match: 12. This CDR3 has 18 residues. Per the germline V gene, CDR1 is SEHNR and CDR2 is FQNEAQ (reference sequence). CDR3 nucleotides: TGTGCCAGCAGCTCCGGACTAGCGGGACAGCAGGTTGCAGATACGCAGTATTTT. Translated, it gives CASSSGLAGQQVADTQYF.

This clonotype was observed at least ten times. This rearrangement joins TRBV9 to TRBJ2-3; no clear D. The germline V gene encodes CDR1 SGDLS and CDR2 YYNGEE. V was shortened by 1 base and J by 0 bases, with 15 bases between the two germline ends. The CDR3 consists of 17 residues. The CDR3 is CASSVLTAPFSTDTQYF. In nucleotides, the CDR3 is TGTGCCAGCAGCGTACTTACCGCTCCTTTCAGCACAGATACGCAGTATTTT.

In its sample, this clonotype was seen many times. This chain connects TRBV15 to TRBJ2-3; 9 bases line up with TRBD2. Germline loops: CDR1 LNHNV, CDR2 YYDKDF (reference sequence). V was pared by 1 base and J by 3 bases, with 5 bases of the junction left unmatched. The CDR3 is made up of 16 amino acids. In DNA, the CDR3 is TGTGCCACCAGCAGAGCCAAGCGGGAGGTAACAGATACGCAGTATTTT. This codes for CATSRAKREVTDTQYF.

This chain joins TRBV14 and TRBJ2-2; D remains unclear. Trimming left V 4 bases short and J 0 bases short, with 9 bases between. The CDR3 totals 15 residues. Germline assignment: CDR1 SGHDN and CDR2 FVKESK. The chain's CDR3 is CASSPARANTGELFF. CDR3 nucleotides: TGTGCCAGCAGCCCTGCACGAGCGAACACCGGGGAGCTGTTTTTT. Filled out from reference TRBV14 and TRBJ2-2, the complete variable domain reads EAGVTQFPSHSVIEKGQTVTLRCDPISGHDNLYWYRRVMGKEIKFLLHFVKESKQDESGMPNNRFLAERTGGTYSTLKVQPAELEDSGVYFCASSPARANTGELFFGEGSRLTVL.

There are a few counts of this clonotype. The chain is built from TRBV12-3 or TRBV12-4 and TRBJ2-5; maybe TRBD2 (6 bases). The CDR3 has 13 amino acids. Trimming left V 10 bases short and J 3 bases short, with 15 bases between. The DNA of the CDR3 is TGTGCCACCTTGAGGACTACCGAAGAGACCCAGTACTTC. As protein: CATLRTTEETQYF.